This T cell receptor (beta chain) was sequenced in a study of T-cell reconstitution after alpha-beta-depleted transplantation in children. Unique molecular identifiers were built into the TCRbeta library. TCRdb called the PCR reads again in MiXCR, with one record for every CDR3 protein. The sample shows hundreds of thousands of distinct CDR3 sequences, around 13% of them seen only once. Study-level points and caveats: When one year had passed after transplant, most T-cell counts and diversity came from newly produced T cells.

The CDR3 totals 11 residues. The germline V and J ends were trimmed by 8 bases and 7 bases, with 9 bases remaining between them. Looked up from germline, CDR1 is SEHNR and CDR2 is FQNEAQ (reference sequence). For this clonotype: The antigen remains undetermined.

This TCR was recovered from a girl aged 2-9 years with congenital amegakaryocytic thrombocytopenia, due to receive a stem cell transplant. Sequenced material: PBMCs, taken before TCRalphabeta/CD19-depleted stem cell transplant. The gene calls are TRBV7-9 and TRBJ2-1, with D unresolved. The CDR3 loop is CASQWANEQFF. As DNA, the CDR3 is TGTGCCAGCCAGTGGGCGAATGAGCAGTTCTTC. The full variable domain, its missing parts supplied by reference TRBV7-9 and TRBJ2-1, is DTGVSQNPRHKITKRGQNVTFRCDPISEHNRLYWYRQTLGQGPEFLTYFQNEAQLEKSRLLSDRFSAERPKGSFSTLEIQRTEQGDSAMYLCASQWANEQFFGPGTRLTVL.